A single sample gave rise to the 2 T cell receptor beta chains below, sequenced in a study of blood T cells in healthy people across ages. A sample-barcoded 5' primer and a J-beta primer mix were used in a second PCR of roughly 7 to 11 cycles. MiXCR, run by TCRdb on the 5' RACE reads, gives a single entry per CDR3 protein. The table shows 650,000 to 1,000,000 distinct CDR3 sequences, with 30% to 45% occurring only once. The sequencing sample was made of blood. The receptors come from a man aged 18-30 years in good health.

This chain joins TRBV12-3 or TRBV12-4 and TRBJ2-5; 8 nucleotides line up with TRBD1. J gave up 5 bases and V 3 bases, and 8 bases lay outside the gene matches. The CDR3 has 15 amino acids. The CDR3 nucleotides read TGTGCCAGCAGTTTGCAGGGGGCGAATGTGGAGACCCAGTACTTC. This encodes CASSLQGANVETQYF.

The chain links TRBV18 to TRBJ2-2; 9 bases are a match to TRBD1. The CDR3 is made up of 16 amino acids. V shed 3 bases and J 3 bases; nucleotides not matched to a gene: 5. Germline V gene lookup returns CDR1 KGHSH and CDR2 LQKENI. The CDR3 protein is CASSPNRGRDTGELFF. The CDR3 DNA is TGTGCCAGCTCACCGAACAGGGGGCGAGACACCGGGGAGCTGTTTTTT. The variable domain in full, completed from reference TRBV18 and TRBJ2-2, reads NAGVMQNPRHLVRRRGQEARLRCSPMKGHSHVYWYRQLPEEGLKFMVYLQKENIIDESGMPKERFSAEFPKEGPSILRIQQVVRGDSAAYFCASSPNRGRDTGELFFGEGSRLTVL.